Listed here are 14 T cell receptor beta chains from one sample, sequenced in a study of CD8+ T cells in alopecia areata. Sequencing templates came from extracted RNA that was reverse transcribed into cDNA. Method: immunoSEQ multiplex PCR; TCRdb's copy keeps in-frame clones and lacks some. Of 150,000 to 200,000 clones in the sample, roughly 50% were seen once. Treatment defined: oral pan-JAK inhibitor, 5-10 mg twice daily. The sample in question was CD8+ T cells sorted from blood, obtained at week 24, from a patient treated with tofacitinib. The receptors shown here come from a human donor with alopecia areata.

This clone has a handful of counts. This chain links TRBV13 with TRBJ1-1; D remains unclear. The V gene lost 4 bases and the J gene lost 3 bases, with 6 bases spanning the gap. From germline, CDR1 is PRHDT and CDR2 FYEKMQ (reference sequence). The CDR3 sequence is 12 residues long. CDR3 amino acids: CASSSEHTEAFF. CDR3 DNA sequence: TGTGCCAGCAGCTCGGAGCACACTGAAGCTTTCTTT.

CDR3 in amino acids: CASSFGDGAYEQYF. CDR3 coding DNA: TGCGCCAGCAGCTTCGGGGACGGCGCCTACGAGCAGTACTTC. The V call is TRBV5-1, the J call TRBJ2-7; D might be TRBD1 or TRBD2, each matching 5 bases. Trimming took 2 bases from V and 2 from J, leaving 11 bases between them. In germline, CDR1 is SGHRS, CDR2 YFSETQ. The CDR3 length is 14 residues. Complete variable domain (other parts from reference TRBV5-1 and TRBJ2-7): KAGVTQTPRYLIKTRGQQVTLSCSPISGHRSVSWYQQTPGQGLQFLFEYFSETQRNKGNFPGRFSGRQFSNSRSEMNVSTLELGDSALYLCASSFGDGAYEQYFGPGTRLTVT.

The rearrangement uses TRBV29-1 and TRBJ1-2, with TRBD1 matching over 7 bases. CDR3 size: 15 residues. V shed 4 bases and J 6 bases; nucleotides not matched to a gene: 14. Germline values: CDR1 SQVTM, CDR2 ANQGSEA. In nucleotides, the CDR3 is TGCAGCGTTGTGTTGGTGACCGACAGGGCAGATGGCTACACCTTC. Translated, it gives CSVVLVTDRADGYTF.

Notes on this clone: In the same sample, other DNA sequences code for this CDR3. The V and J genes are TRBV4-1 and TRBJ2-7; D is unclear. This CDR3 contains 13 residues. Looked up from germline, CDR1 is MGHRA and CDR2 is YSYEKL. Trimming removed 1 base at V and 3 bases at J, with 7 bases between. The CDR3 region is CASSQGLDYEQYF. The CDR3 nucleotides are TGCGCCAGCAGCCAAGGTTTGGACTACGAGCAGTACTTC.

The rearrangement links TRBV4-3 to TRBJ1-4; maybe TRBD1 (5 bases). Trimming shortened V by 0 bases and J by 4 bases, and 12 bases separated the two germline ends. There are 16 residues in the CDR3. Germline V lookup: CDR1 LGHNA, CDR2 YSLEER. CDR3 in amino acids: CASSQDRTGVNEKLFF. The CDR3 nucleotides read TGCGCCAGCAGCCAAGATCGAACAGGAGTTAATGAAAAACTGTTTTTT.

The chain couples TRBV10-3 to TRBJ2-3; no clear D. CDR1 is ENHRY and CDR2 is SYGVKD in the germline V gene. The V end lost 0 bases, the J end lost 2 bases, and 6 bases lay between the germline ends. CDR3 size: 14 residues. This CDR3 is CAISESVDTDTQYF. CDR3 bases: TGTGCCATCAGTGAGTCTGTCGACACAGATACGCAGTATTTT.

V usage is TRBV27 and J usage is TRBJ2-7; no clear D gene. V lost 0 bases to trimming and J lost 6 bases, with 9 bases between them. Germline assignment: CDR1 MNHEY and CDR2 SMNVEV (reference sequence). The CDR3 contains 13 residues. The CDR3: CASSLSKPGEQYF. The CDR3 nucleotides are TGTGCCAGCAGTTTATCGAAGCCGGGCGAGCAGTACTTC.

CDR3 DNA sequence: TGTGCCTGGAGTATTAGGGGACAGGGGTACGAGCAGTACTTC. This translates into CAWSIRGQGYEQYF. The rearrangement joins TRBV30 to TRBJ2-7; the match to TRBD1 covers 10 bases. The V gene's germline CDR1 is GTSNPN and CDR2 SVGIG (reference sequence). V lost 2 bases, J lost 4 bases, and 5 bases stayed unmatched. The CDR3 totals 14 residues.

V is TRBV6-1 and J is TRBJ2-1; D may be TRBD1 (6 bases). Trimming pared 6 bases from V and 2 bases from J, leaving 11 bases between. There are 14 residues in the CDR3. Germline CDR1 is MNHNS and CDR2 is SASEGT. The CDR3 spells CASRLRDTYNEQFF. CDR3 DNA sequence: TGTGCCAGCAGACTCCGGGACACCTACAATGAGCAGTTCTTC.

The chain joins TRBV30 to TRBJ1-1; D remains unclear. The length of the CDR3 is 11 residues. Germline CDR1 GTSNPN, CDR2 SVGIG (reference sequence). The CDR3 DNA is TGTATAGCCGAATCGAACACTGAAGCTTTCTTT. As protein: CIAESNTEAFF.

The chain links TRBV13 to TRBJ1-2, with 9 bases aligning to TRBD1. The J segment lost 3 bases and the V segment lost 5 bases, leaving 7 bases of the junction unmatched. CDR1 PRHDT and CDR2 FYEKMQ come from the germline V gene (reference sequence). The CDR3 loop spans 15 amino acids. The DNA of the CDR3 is TGTGCCAGCAGCCCGCCGGGACAGGGTGACTATGGCTACACCTTC. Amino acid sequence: CASSPPGQGDYGYTF.

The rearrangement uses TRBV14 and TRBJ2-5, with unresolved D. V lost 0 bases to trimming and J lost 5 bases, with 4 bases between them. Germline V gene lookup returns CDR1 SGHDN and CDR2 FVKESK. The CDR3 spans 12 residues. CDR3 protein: CASSQDLETQYF. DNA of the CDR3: TGTGCCAGCAGCCAAGATCTGGAGACCCAGTACTTC.

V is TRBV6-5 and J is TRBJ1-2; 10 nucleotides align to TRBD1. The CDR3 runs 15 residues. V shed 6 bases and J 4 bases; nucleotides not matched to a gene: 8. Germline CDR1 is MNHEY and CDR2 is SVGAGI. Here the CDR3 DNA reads TGTGCCAGCAGGGAGACAGGGGGCGCAGGCTATGGCTACACCTTC. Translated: CASRETGGAGYGYTF.

The CDR3 bases are TGTGCCAGCACCTTTAGGGAGGGGAGTCTCTATGGCTACACCTTC. Translation: CASTFREGSLYGYTF. The chain has TRBV6-5 and TRBJ1-2, with D perhaps matching TRBD1 (5 bases). The CDR3 runs 15 residues. The germline V gene has CDR1 MNHEY and CDR2 SVGAGI. V was pared by 7 bases and J by 4 bases, with 19 bases between.